This paragraph reports one T cell receptor beta chain. Its antigen is still unknown. TRB amplification used 250 ng of peripheral blood genomic DNA. The data belong to a study of T cell clusters in autoimmune cytopenias. Study at large: The median distinct TRB clonotype count was a few thousand per sample, from a median approximately 52,000 reads.

Study-level results: TRB repertoire shifts in secondary cytopenia and chronic lymphocytic leukemia mostly reflected lymphoma, not autoimmunity.

CDR1 and CDR2 from the germline V gene are KGHSH and LQKENI. The CDR3 covers 17 residues. TRB was amplified by touch-down multiplex PCR, primer pools A and B combined. TCRdb reanalyzed the multiplex PCR reads and collapses them to one entry per CDR3 protein, without DNA. The sample features roughly 8,300 distinct CDR3 sequences, with roughly 6% in its top ten. The receptor comes from a human donor with an autoimmune cytopenia or autoimmune hepatitis (not recorded which). Input material: peripheral blood. The chain links TRBV18 to TRBJ1-6. The CDR3 reads CASSPTGPSSYNSPLHF.